The following is a TCR beta chain sequence with its context. This clonotype was recorded at least ten times. This clone's antigen is unknown. No qualities accompany the bases; no much larger clone lies one base away. The record originates from a study of lung T cells in sarcoidosis with Löfgren's syndrome (dated by TCRdb to about 2017). Study-wide context: Sarcoidosis was characterized as a granulomatous disease that is mostly pulmonary, in which CD4+ T cells accumulate in bronchoalveolar lavage fluid. The repertoire analyses were focused on Lofgren's syndrome patients.

Instrument used: Illumina MiSeq. TCRdb passed the public sequencing reads through fastp at Q25 and MiXCR, retaining productive beta sequences. When rows share a CDR3 protein, they turn into one entry using the most common DNA and genes. For this sample the table gives some 65,000 distinct CDR3 sequences, of which less than 25% were detected only once. Approximately 2.1% of the sample rests with the top ten. Study-level results and caveats: Recognition of a sarcoidosis-associated antigen was only suggested, and the antigen itself remained putative and was not identified. TRAV12-1 and TRBV2 CDR3 motifs were reported to be shared among multiple Löfgren's syndrome patients, suggesting public CD4+ TCR repertoires. TRAV12-1 and TRBV2 were reported as the most expanded V gene segments in Löfgren's syndrome patients compared with control subjects. Analysis of alphabeta pairing showed that TRAV12-1 paired preferentially with TRBV2, and the TCRs formed by this pairing showed CDR3 homology.

CDR1 SGHTA and CDR2 FQGNSA were looked up in the germline V gene. Deletion took 4 bases off V and 4 bases off J, with a span of 22 bases between the germline ends. The CDR3 spans 17 residues, from the cysteine through the phenylalanine. Only the CDR3 portion is preserved as DNA: 51 bases, with reading frame beginning at the first base. The chain links TRBV7-2 with TRBJ1-2; the D gene is perhaps TRBD1, from 6 matching bases. The sequenced material came from CD4+ T cells from PBMCs. The sequence was obtained from a human donor with sarcoidosis (Löfgren's syndrome or another form), or a control subject (not recorded which). The CDR3 sequence is CASSSRQAITIPYGYTF. The nucleotides read TGTGCCAGCAGCTCCAGACAGGCCATCACCATACCCTATGGCTACACCTTC.